The present TCR beta chain was sequenced within a study of Graves' ophthalmopathy and Graves' hyperthyroidism. Beta-chain TCR CDR3 regions were amplified from RNA transcripts. HTBI primers were used in a first-round RT-PCR, which preceded a second-round multiplex PCR. Via MiXCR, TCRdb re-called the multiplex PCR reads, giving one row per CDR3 protein. The sample shows about 370,000 distinct CDR3 sequences, about 16% of them seen only once. Overall study results and limits: Blood also contained most of the expanded thyroid clonotypes above 0.001 frequency. Predictions made by the model for ophthalmopathy progression reached 65% to 71% sensitivity and almost 75% specificity.

Comments on this clonotype: No antigen is known for it.

Patients with other autoimmune diseases, uncontrolled infections, pregnancy or lactation were excluded. Physicians reached a diagnosis by relying on clinical symptoms, serum thyroxine, TRAb, thyroid ultrasound and orbital computed tomography. CDR1 is SQVTM, CDR2 ANQGSEA, per germline. The CDR3 contains 17 residues. The V and J ends lost 4 bases and 4 bases, in that order; junction bases with no gene match: 17. The sample was peripheral blood. The chain combines TRBV29-1 with TRBJ2-5, with 8 bases that match TRBD1. This sequence originates from a woman under 30 with Graves' ophthalmopathy. CDR3 loop: CSVAKGTGGNYGETQYF. The DNA of the CDR3 is TGCAGCGTTGCTAAAGGAACAGGGGGTAATTATGGAGAGACCCAGTACTTC.